One sample yielded the 18 T cell receptor beta chains listed below, sequenced in a study of T cell clonality in common variable immunodeficiency. Data came from immunoSEQ multiplex PCR; TCRdb stores just in-frame clones and leaves some out. The sample holds around 55,000 clones, and no clone turns up only once. Sample: peripheral blood mononuclear cells. The origin of the receptors is a person aged 18 to 70 in good health.

On this clone: A read error is possible here, since a much larger clone lies one base away. The read ends 3 residues shy of where the CDR3 ends; the end is completed using the germline J gene. This CDR3 is also generated by other DNA sequences in the sample. This chain joins TRBV6-1 and TRBJ1-5; weak D call: TRBD1 (6 bases). V dropped 2 bases and J dropped 4 bases, with 9 bases sitting between them. Germline assignment: CDR1 MNHNS and CDR2 SASEGT. There are 14 residues in the CDR3. CDR3: CASSESTGNQPQHF. The covered CDR3 bases are TGTGCCAGCAGTGAATCCACAGGGAATCAGCCC.

This clone was recorded at least ten times. Read coverage stops 3 residues before the CDR3 terminus; the germline J gene supplies the remainder. J is TRBJ2-6 and V is TRBV6-2 or TRBV6-3; D call uncertain. Trimming took 7 bases from V and 0 from J, leaving 4 bases between them. Germline CDR1 MNHEY, CDR2 SVGEGT. The CDR3 loop spans 13 amino acids. The sequenced CDR3 bases are TGTGCCAGCACTGTCTCTGGGGCCAACGTC. Residues: CASTVSGANV. The entire CDR3 sequence reads CASTVSGANVLTF.

This clone was detected ten times or more. The read comes to an end 3 residues before the CDR3 does, leaving the germline J gene to fill in the end. This chain uses TRBV20-1 with TRBJ1-1; no definite D call. The CDR3 covers 12 residues. The V end lost 6 bases, the J end lost 6 bases, and 14 bases lay between the germline ends. Germline V gene sequence: CDR1 DFQATT, CDR2 SNEGSKA (reference sequence). The sequenced part of the CDR3 DNA is TGCAGTGCCCCGAACCTAGGAGCTGAA. Protein product: CSAPNLGAE. The whole CDR3 reads CSAPNLGAEAFF.

This clone has ten or more counts. Read sequence stops 3 residues before the CDR3 end, and the germline J gene provides the missing end. The chain recombines TRBV28 with TRBJ1-2, with 7 bases lining up with TRBD1. The CDR3 runs to 14 residues. The V and J ends lost 6 bases and 6 bases, in that order; junction bases with no gene match: 10. CDR1 MDHEN and CDR2 SYDVKM come from the germline V gene. Partial CDR3 DNA: TGTGCCAGCAGGCAGGGACAGCTCCTCAATGGC. Translation gives CASRQGQLLNG. The complete CDR3 protein is CASRQGQLLNGYTF.

This clone has ten or more counts. The CDR3 is cut off 3 residues early in the read; its end comes from the germline J gene. This rearrangement joins TRBV5-6 to TRBJ2-3; 9 positions agree with TRBD2. The CDR3 is made up of 14 amino acids. Germline CDR1 and CDR2: SGHDT and YYEEEE. The CDR3 here is CASSRLADQETQYF. The DNA read from the CDR3 is TGTGCCAGCAGCAGACTAGCGGACCAAGAGACG.

This clone has ten or more counts. The sequenced fragment ends 3 residues before the CDR3 boundary, so the rest is inferred from the germline J gene. The chain links TRBV9 to TRBJ1-2; the match to TRBD1 covers 7 bases. The CDR3 runs to 16 residues. Germline trimming cut 0 bases from V and 2 bases from J; bases unmatched to any gene: 7. CDR1 and CDR2 from the germline V gene are SGDLS and YYNGEE. CDR3 amino acids: CASSVAPGTENYGYTF. The DNA read from the CDR3 is TGTGCCAGCAGCGTAGCTCCGGGGACAGAGAACTATGGC.

This clone was observed at least ten times. The read finishes 3 residues shy of the CDR3 end, and the germline J gene is used to complete it. The chain carries TRBV2 and TRBJ1-1; no clear D gene. The V and J ends lost 7 bases and 1 base respectively, with 7 bases between them. This CDR3 is built from 12 residues. The germline V gene has CDR1 SNHLY and CDR2 FYNNEI. The CDR3 is CASKKGNTEAFF. The CDR3 DNA, read in part, is TGTGCCAGCAAGAAGGGGAACACTGAA.

This clone was seen repeatedly, ten times or more. With the read ending 3 residues before the CDR3 end, the germline J gene is used to fill in that end. The genes are TRBV5-1 and TRBJ2-2; 10 nucleotides agree with TRBD1. Germline values: CDR1 SGHRS, CDR2 YFSETQ. The ends lost 4 bases at V and 5 bases at J; junction bases unmatched: 5. The CDR3 has 15 amino acids. The sequenced CDR3 bases are TGCGCCAGCAGCATAACGGGACAGGGGACCGGGGAG. Its translation: CASSITGQGTGE. The whole CDR3 reads CASSITGQGTGELFF.

This clone was detected ten times or more. From the germline J gene comes the end of the CDR3, since the read stops 3 residues before it. The chain carries TRBV30 and TRBJ2-1; 9 nucleotides line up with TRBD2. J lost 8 bases, V lost 6 bases, and 11 bases had no gene match. Germline V lookup: CDR1 GTSNPN, CDR2 SVGIG (reference sequence). This CDR3 has 14 residues. CDR3 DNA, as far as it was read: TGTGCCTGCTCCCTAGCGGGAAGTCGAGATGAG. The encoded protein is CACSLAGSRDE. The whole CDR3 is CACSLAGSRDEQFF.

This clone was detected many times. The read terminates 3 residues before the CDR3 end, so the remaining end is supplied by the germline J gene. The J gene is TRBJ2-2, the V gene TRBV5-1, with 9 nucleotides matching TRBD2. After removal of 1 base from V and 3 bases from J, the junction contained 7 bases not matched to a gene. The CDR3 loop spans 17 amino acids. Germline V CDR1 and CDR2: SGHRS, YFSETQ. CDR3 residues: CASSLSGGGADTGELFF. CDR3 bases read: TGCGCCAGCAGCTTGAGTGGCGGGGGGGCCGACACCGGGGAG.

This clone was detected ten times or more. The read terminates 3 residues before the CDR3 end, so the remaining end is supplied by the germline J gene. This chain links TRBV10-3 with TRBJ1-6, with TRBD1 identical over 7 bases. The CDR3 consists of 15 residues. J gave up 6 bases and V 4 bases, and 6 bases lay outside the gene matches. Germline V gives CDR1 ENHRY, CDR2 SYGVKD. This CDR3 is CAISAGQSSNSPLHF. Incomplete CDR3 DNA: TGTGCCATCAGTGCGGGACAGTCGTCTAATTCACCC.

Of note for this clone: The read gets to within 3 residues of the CDR3 end, and the germline J gene fills in the rest. The chain couples TRBV7-9 to TRBJ1-2; D might be TRBD1 (5 bases). Germline V gene sequence: CDR1 SEHNR, CDR2 FQNEAQ (reference sequence). The CDR3 sequence is 15 residues long. The CDR3 DNA, read in part, is TGTGCCAGCAGCCCCGGGGGAGTCCCCGTCTACGAC. Protein product: CASSPGGVPVYD. The entire CDR3 reads CASSPGGVPVYDYTF.

Ten or more counts support this clone. The sequenced CDR3 bases are TGTGCCAGTAGTATAAACAGGGAGCCCTACAATGAG. It codes for CASSINREPYNE. The full CDR3 sequence reads CASSINREPYNEQFF. The chain combines TRBV19 with TRBJ2-1; weak D call: TRBD1 (6 bases). The CDR3 goes on 3 residues after the read ends, and that part is filled in from the germline J gene. CDR1 is LNHDA and CDR2 is SQIVND in the germline V gene (reference sequence). Between the trimmed V and J ends, which lost 2 bases and 2 bases, there was a span of 10 bases. CDR3 length: 15 amino acids.

This clone was observed many times. The CDR3 extends 3 residues past the end of the read, so its final part is completed from the germline J gene. The chain is built from TRBV27 and TRBJ2-3; tentative D call: TRBD2 (6 bases). V lost 3 bases and J lost 1, with 20 bases in between. The germline V gene has CDR1 MNHEY and CDR2 SMNVEV (reference sequence). This CDR3 has 18 amino acids. The part of the CDR3 DNA that was read is TGTGCCAGCAGTTTTAGGTACTTTGGGGCTAGCGGCACAGATACG. Its translation is CASSFRYFGASGTDT. The whole CDR3 reads CASSFRYFGASGTDTQYF.

This clone turned up a few times. A much bigger clone sits one base away, suggesting this may be a read error. The read finishes 3 residues shy of the CDR3 end, and the germline J gene is used to complete it. This chain uses TRBV19 with TRBJ2-2, with TRBD1 matching 7 bases. The CDR3 has 14 residues. CDR1 is LNHDA and CDR2 is SQIVND in the germline V gene (reference sequence). The CDR3 sequence is CASSLTGLDEKLFF. The sequenced CDR3 bases are TGTGCCAGTAGCCTGACAGGGCTAGATGAAAAG.

This clone was detected ten times or more. This CDR3 is CASSLYRVNTEAFF. Incomplete CDR3 DNA: TGTGCCAGCAGCCTGTACAGAGTTAACACTGAA. The chain combines TRBV12-3 or TRBV12-4 with TRBJ1-1; D is unclear. The CDR3 goes on 3 residues after the read ends, and that part is filled in from the germline J gene. This CDR3 is built from 14 residues. The V gene lost 6 bases and the J gene lost 2 bases, with 13 bases spanning the gap.

There are many counts of this clone. The missing CDR3 end, 3 residues past where the read stops, is filled in from the germline J gene. The chain recombines TRBV20-1 with TRBJ1-2; 10 bases are a match to TRBD1. Germline V lookup: CDR1 DFQATT, CDR2 SNEGSKA (reference sequence). CDR3 length: 13 amino acids. CDR3 protein: CSAPRQGARGYTF. The CDR3 DNA, read in part, is TGCAGTGCCCCCAGACAGGGGGCGCGAGGC.

There are many counts of this clone. Sequencing ends 3 residues short of the CDR3 end; the germline J gene provides the rest. The V and J genes are TRBV5-1 and TRBJ2-1; no clear D. V was shortened by 0 bases and J by 7 bases, with 14 bases between the two germline ends. This CDR3 has 15 amino acids. Germline assignment: CDR1 SGHRS and CDR2 YFSETQ. The covered CDR3 bases are TGCGCCAGCAGCTTGGCTGCGTCGCCAAGTAATGAG. This gives the protein CASSLAASPSNE. The full CDR3 is CASSLAASPSNEQFF.